The 26 T cell receptor beta chains listed next were all sequenced from one sample in a study of cytomegalovirus exposure and HLA in healthy donors. The primer mix had 60 Vbeta and 13 Jbeta primers. Libraries were prepared by immunoSEQ multiplex PCR; TCRdb keeps only in-frame clonotypes and omits some of them. The sample holds 150,000 to 200,000 clones; approximately 88% are singletons and the top ten take approximately 1.5%. The sequenced sample was PBMCs. The receptor source for this set is a young woman in good health and CMV-seronegative.

The chain employs TRBV18 and TRBJ1-1, with a possible D match to TRBD1 (6 bases). Germline V gene lookup returns CDR1 KGHSH and CDR2 LQKENI. The CDR3 loop spans 11 amino acids. Trimming cost V 5 bases and J 7 bases, with 8 bases left between them. CDR3 in amino acids: CASSGQYEAFF. Here the CDR3 DNA reads TGTGCCAGCTCAGGACAGTATGAAGCTTTCTTT.

The rearrangement links TRBV11-3 to TRBJ2-7; the match to TRBD1 covers 9 bases. The ends lost 5 bases at V and 6 bases at J; junction bases unmatched: 11. Germline lookup yields CDR1 SGHNT and CDR2 YENEEA. The CDR3 has 15 residues. CDR3 residues: CASSGGTGRGLEQYF. CDR3 bases: TGTGCCAGCAGCGGGGGGACAGGGAGGGGGCTCGAGCAGTACTTC.

V and J are TRBV7-2 and TRBJ2-3, with 9 positions matching TRBD2. The CDR3 has 16 amino acids. V was clipped by 5 bases and J by 8 bases; unmatched bases: 14. Germline V CDR1 and CDR2: SGHTA, FQGNSA. Written as DNA, the CDR3 is TGTGCCAGCAGCCTGGCTCCGCGGGGGGGCAGTAGTACGCAGTATTTT. It yields the protein CASSLAPRGGSSTQYF.

The chain carries TRBV6-1 and TRBJ2-1; 13 nucleotides align to TRBD2. V trimming: 4 bases; J trimming: 6 bases; junction bases outside the gene matches: 0. Per the germline V gene, CDR1 is MNHNS and CDR2 is SASEGT. This CDR3 contains 14 residues. The CDR3 coding sequence is TGTGCCAGCAGTGGACTAGCGGGGGGCAATGAGCAGTTCTTC. It yields the protein CASSGLAGGNEQFF.

The rearrangement joins TRBV29-1 to TRBJ1-4; 9 nucleotides agree with TRBD1. This CDR3 is 14 amino acids long. Germline values: CDR1 SQVTM, CDR2 ANQGSEA. J was trimmed by 8 bases and V by 6 bases; bases with no gene match: 10. The CDR3 here is CSVSPRDRDEKLFF. The CDR3 nucleotides are TGCAGCGTCAGTCCCCGGGACAGGGACGAAAAACTGTTTTTT.

This chain's CDR3 is CASSQGATGPHGYTF. CDR3 DNA: TGTGCCAGCAGCCAGGGGGCTACAGGGCCCCATGGCTACACCTTC. The chain links TRBV7-9 to TRBJ1-2; TRBD1 matches at 8 bases. After removal of 5 bases from V and 6 bases from J, the junction contained 11 bases not matched to a gene. The CDR3 consists of 15 residues. Germline V CDR1 and CDR2: SEHNR, FQNEAQ (reference sequence).

J is TRBJ2-7 and V is TRBV5-6, with 8 nucleotides matching TRBD1. The germline V gene encodes CDR1 SGHDT and CDR2 YYEEEE. Germline trimming cut 4 bases from V and 3 bases from J; bases unmatched to any gene: 6. This CDR3 comprises 14 residues. The CDR3 sequence is CASSRQGAYYEQYF. The DNA for the CDR3 is TGTGCCAGCAGCCGTCAGGGGGCCTACTACGAGCAGTACTTC.

The CDR3 DNA is TGTGCCAGCAGCCGGGACAGGGTAACAGATACGCAGTATTTT. It yields the protein CASSRDRVTDTQYF. The chain joins TRBV6-1 to TRBJ2-3; 9 nucleotides align to TRBD1. Germline CDR1 reads MNHNS; CDR2 reads SASEGT. CDR3 size: 14 residues. The V and J ends lost 6 bases and 3 bases, in that order; junction bases with no gene match: 4.

The V and J genes are TRBV30 and TRBJ1-2; perhaps TRBD1 as D (6 bases). V lost 3 bases and J lost 4, with 12 bases in between. The CDR3 totals 13 residues. The germline V gene encodes CDR1 GTSNPN and CDR2 SVGIG (reference sequence). CDR3 sequence: CAWRRQAPYGYTF. As DNA, the CDR3 is TGTGCCTGGAGGAGACAGGCCCCCTATGGCTACACCTTC.

The chain employs TRBV7-2 and TRBJ1-5, with D unresolved. This CDR3 has 15 residues. V was shortened by 5 bases and J by 6 bases, with 17 bases between the two germline ends. Germline V gene data show CDR1 as SGHTA and CDR2 as FQGNSA. The DNA of the CDR3 is TGTGCCAGCAGCCCTATGCTCGGGTCGGGTCAGCCCCAGCATTTT. This gives the protein CASSPMLGSGQPQHF. Supplemented by reference TRBV7-2 and TRBJ1-5, the full variable domain reads GAGVSQSPSNKVTEKGKDVELRCDPISGHTALYWYRQSLGQGLEFLIYFQGNSAPDKSGLPSDRFSAERTGGSVSTLTIQRTQQEDSAVYLCASSPMLGSGQPQHFGDGTRLSIL.

This sequence joins TRBV27 and TRBJ2-5; tentatively, D is TRBD2 (6 bases). The DNA end is a closer match to TRBJ2-7, so the J assignment may be wrong. The germline V gene encodes CDR1 MNHEY and CDR2 SMNVEV (reference sequence). This CDR3 spans 15 amino acids. The CDR3 DNA reads as TGTGCCAGCAGTTTAACTAGCCCTCCGACCTACGAGCAGTACTTC. It yields the protein CASSLTSPPTYEQYF.

This sequence joins TRBV10-1 and TRBJ1-1; D call uncertain. The CDR3 covers 12 residues. Germline CDR1 is WNHNN and CDR2 is SYGVQD (reference sequence). Trimming cost V 6 bases and J 0 bases, with 5 bases left between them. In DNA form, the CDR3 reads TGCGCCAGCAGGGGCCTGAACACTGAAGCTTTCTTT. Translating gives CASRGLNTEAFF.

V gene TRBV25-1 combines with J gene TRBJ2-7; 10 bases are shared with TRBD2. Germline V gives CDR1 MGHDK, CDR2 SYGVNS. This CDR3 is 13 amino acids long. V was clipped by 9 bases and J by 0 bases; unmatched bases: 2. The CDR3 coding sequence is TGTGCCAGTAGCGGGGGGACCTCCTACGAGCAGTACTTC. It specifies CASSGGTSYEQYF.

The rearrangement links TRBV5-8 to TRBJ1-6, with a tentative D call TRBD1 (5 bases). The ends were cut back, 7 bases at V and 9 bases at J, with 20 bases in the middle. Germline CDR1 reads SGHTS; CDR2 reads YDEGEE. This CDR3 is built from 15 residues. The DNA of the CDR3 is TGTGCCAGCCCTGGGCCTAGGTGGGGCGTTTCACCCCTCCACTTT. Protein: CASPGPRWGVSPLHF.

The V gene is TRBV4-1, the J gene TRBJ1-1; possibly TRBD1 for D (5 bases). Germline V gene lookup returns CDR1 MGHRA and CDR2 YSYEKL. The CDR3 covers 15 residues. V lost 4 bases to trimming and J lost 0 bases, with 12 bases between them. Here the CDR3 DNA reads TGCGCCAGCAGCCGAGACAGTTTAATGAACACTGAAGCTTTCTTT. Protein sequence: CASSRDSLMNTEAFF.

This clone was seen a single time. The CDR3 DNA is TGTGCCAGCAGTCTGACAGCTTTCTCTGGAAACACCATATATTTT. Its translation is CASSLTAFSGNTIYF. This chain connects TRBV6-1 to TRBJ1-3; D possibly corresponds to TRBD1 (5 bases). Per germline, CDR1 MNHNS and CDR2 SASEGT. The V gene lost 5 bases and the J gene lost 0 bases, with 11 bases spanning the gap. The CDR3 contains 15 residues.

The V and J genes are TRBV4-2 and TRBJ2-1, with TRBD2 matching 15 bases. The CDR3 has 18 amino acids. Germline CDR1 LGHNA, CDR2 YNFKEQ. Trimming removed 4 bases from V and 4 bases from J; junction bases left unmatched: 8. CDR3 amino acids: CASSLDGTSGGIYNEQFF. Written as DNA, the CDR3 is TGTGCCAGCAGCCTTGACGGGACTAGCGGGGGGATATACAATGAGCAGTTCTTC.

This chain joins TRBV27 and TRBJ1-6; D call uncertain. The CDR3 length is 16 residues. Trimming took off 3 bases at V and 6 bases at J, with 15 bases between the two ends. Germline V gene lookup returns CDR1 MNHEY and CDR2 SMNVEV (reference sequence). The CDR3 is CASSLERGDSNSPLHF. DNA for the CDR3: TGTGCCAGCAGTTTGGAGAGAGGAGATAGTAATTCACCCCTCCACTTT.

In this sample, this clone turned up once. The chain links TRBV2 to TRBJ1-3; TRBD1 aligns across 7 bases. Germline V gene data show CDR1 as SNHLY and CDR2 as FYNNEI. J lost 1 base, V lost 4 bases, and 19 bases had no gene match. This CDR3 has 20 amino acids. DNA for the CDR3: TGTGCCAGCAGTGTCTGGGCCCATGGGACAGAGTCATTTTCTGGAAACACCATATATTTT. Encoded protein: CASSVWAHGTESFSGNTIYF.

The chain employs TRBV11-2 and TRBJ2-7; 13 bases agree with TRBD2. After removal of 5 bases from V and 7 bases from J, the junction contained 8 bases not matched to a gene. Germline V gene data show CDR1 as SGHAT and CDR2 as FQNNGV. The length of the CDR3 is 15 residues. As DNA, the CDR3 is TGTGCCAGCAGCACGTCTGGGACTAGCGGGGAGGAGCAGTACTTC. Translation: CASSTSGTSGEEQYF.

The rearrangement uses TRBV6-6 and TRBJ2-2; TRBD2 agrees at 13 bases. The V gene end was trimmed by 5 bases and the J gene end by 6 bases; junction bases not matched to a gene: 6. In germline, CDR1 is MNHNY, CDR2 SVGAGI (reference sequence). The CDR3 is 16 amino acids. The CDR3 region is CASSNPTSGGPGELFF. As DNA, the CDR3 is TGTGCCAGCAGTAACCCGACTAGCGGGGGGCCCGGGGAGCTGTTTTTT.

The chain combines TRBV19 with TRBJ1-5, with D tentatively TRBD1 (5 bases). The length of the CDR3 is 15 residues. Germline loops: CDR1 LNHDA, CDR2 SQIVND (reference sequence). Trimming cost V 2 bases and J 7 bases, with 15 bases left between them. The CDR3 DNA reads TGTGCCAGTAGTATACGGTGGCAGGGTAGCCAGCCCCAGCATTTT. Its protein product is CASSIRWQGSQPQHF.

The rearrangement joins TRBV2 to TRBJ1-4, with D maybe TRBD1 (5 bases). The V end lost 4 bases, the J end lost 0 bases, and 9 bases lay between the germline ends. Germline CDR1 is SNHLY and CDR2 is FYNNEI. The CDR3 extends over 15 amino acids. The CDR3 coding sequence is TGTGCCAGCAGTGTAAGCAGGGCAACTAATGAAAAACTGTTTTTT. Its protein is CASSVSRATNEKLFF. The full variable domain, with the rest looked up from reference TRBV2 and TRBJ1-4, is EPEVTQTPSHQVTQMGQEVILRCVPISNHLYFYWYRQILGQKVEFLVSFYNNEISEKSEIFDDQFSVERPDGSNFTLKIRSTKLEDSAMYFCASSVSRATNEKLFFGSGTQLSVL.

The CDR3 DNA reads as TGTGCCAGCAGTTCCAAAGGGACTAGTAGCTACAATGAGCAGTTCTTC. This sequence encodes CASSSKGTSSYNEQFF. This rearrangement joins TRBV28 to TRBJ2-1, with 8 bases aligning to TRBD2. Losses at the gene ends were 4 bases for V and 3 bases for J; bases not matched to a gene: 8. Germline CDR1 is MDHEN and CDR2 is SYDVKM. The CDR3 consists of 16 residues.

The rearrangement links TRBV9 to TRBJ2-1; 7 bases agree with TRBD2. The germline V gene encodes CDR1 SGDLS and CDR2 YYNGEE. Trimming removed 4 bases from V and 0 bases from J; junction bases left unmatched: 4. The CDR3 runs to 15 residues. The CDR3 nucleotides read TGTGCCAGCAGCCCCGGGGGGAGCTCCTACAATGAGCAGTTCTTC. Translating gives CASSPGGSSYNEQFF.

The chain has TRBV4-2 and TRBJ2-3; 16 bases map to TRBD2. The V gene end was trimmed by 0 bases and the J gene end by 1 base; junction bases not matched to a gene: 1. Germline loops: CDR1 LGHNA, CDR2 YNFKEQ. This CDR3 contains 18 residues. The CDR3 region is CASSQDGTSGGGTDTQYF. DNA of the CDR3: TGTGCCAGCAGCCAAGATGGGACTAGCGGGGGGGGCACAGATACGCAGTATTTT.